These 12 T cell receptor beta chains originate from one sample sequenced in a study of shared clonotypes between healthy human individuals. Data came from immunoSEQ multiplex PCR; TCRdb stores just in-frame clones and leaves some out. This repertoire shows millions of clones, 85% to 95% found once; its top ten account for 0.1% to 0.15%. Material for sequencing was naive CD4+ T cells sorted from blood. Subset of the sample: CD45RA+ positively selected. Source of these receptors: a man aged 18 to 35 in good health.

This clone occurred once. J is TRBJ1-2 and V is TRBV6-1; D not certain. The CDR3 covers 15 residues. The V gene's germline CDR1 is MNHNS and CDR2 SASEGT. The V and J ends lost 4 bases and 4 bases respectively, with 16 bases between them. CDR3 sequence (DNA): TGTGCCAGCAGTGTCATCCAGGAGAGCTTCTATGGCTACACCTTC. It translates to CASSVIQESFYGYTF.

This chain uses TRBV30 with TRBJ2-7; 8 positions match TRBD1. The CDR3 is 13 amino acids. V shed 4 bases, J shed 3 bases, and the junction held 5 bases outside the gene matches. In germline, CDR1 is GTSNPN, CDR2 SVGIG (reference sequence). CDR3 nucleotide sequence: TGTGCCTGGACCTCCGGGACAGGCTACGAGCAGTACTTC. Its protein is CAWTSGTGYEQYF.

The chain joins TRBV7-8 to TRBJ2-7, with D uncertain. The germline V and J ends were trimmed by 1 base and 0 bases, with 7 bases remaining between them. The CDR3 has 14 amino acids. Germline-derived CDR1 and CDR2 are SGHVS and FQNEAQ. The CDR3 coding sequence is TGTGCCAGCAGCTTAGAACCCAGCTCCTACGAGCAGTACTTC. It codes for CASSLEPSSYEQYF.

The rearrangement links TRBV30 to TRBJ1-4, with D uncertain. Germline V gene lookup returns CDR1 GTSNPN and CDR2 SVGIG (reference sequence). The CDR3 consists of 12 residues. Trimming pared 3 bases from V and 4 bases from J, leaving 6 bases between. The chain's CDR3 is CAWRRYNEKLFF. DNA for the CDR3: TGTGCCTGGAGGCGTTATAATGAAAAACTGTTTTTT.

The chain employs TRBV7-2 and TRBJ2-1; D gene unclear. CDR3 length: 12 amino acids. Trimming removed 2 bases at V and 12 bases at J, with 11 bases between. Germline V gives CDR1 SGHTA, CDR2 FQGNSA. Here the CDR3 DNA reads TGTGCCAGCAGCTTAATGACCCGGGTGCAGTTCTTC. It translates to CASSLMTRVQFF.

V usage is TRBV5-1 and J usage is TRBJ1-6; TRBD1 agrees at 9 bases. After removal of 0 bases from V and 7 bases from J, the junction contained 5 bases not matched to a gene. The CDR3 has 16 amino acids. CDR1 and CDR2 (germline): SGHRS, YFSETQ. This CDR3 is CASSLVIQGANSPLHF. As DNA, the CDR3 is TGCGCCAGCAGCTTGGTTATACAGGGGGCGAATTCACCCCTCCACTTT.

This clone was detected many times. The chain links TRBV10-3 to TRBJ1-2; D uncertain. Germline V gene lookup returns CDR1 ENHRY and CDR2 SYGVKD. The CDR3 totals 12 residues. Trimming removed 2 bases from V and 5 bases from J, with 6 bases in between. DNA for the CDR3: TGTGCCATCAGTGAGGGGGATTATGGCTACACCTTC. Protein product: CAISEGDYGYTF.

J is TRBJ1-1 and V is TRBV11-2; 7 bases match TRBD1. The trim removed 0 bases at V and 7 bases at J, leaving 8 bases unmatched. The CDR3 has 15 residues. CDR1 is SGHAT, CDR2 FQNNGV, per germline. DNA of the CDR3: TGTGCCAGCAGCTTAGATCATGGCGGGACAGTTGAAGCTTTCTTT. Encoded protein: CASSLDHGGTVEAFF.

This clone occurred once. The rearrangement links TRBV5-1 to TRBJ1-4, with a possible D match to TRBD1 (5 bases). In germline, CDR1 is SGHRS, CDR2 YFSETQ. V dropped 6 bases and J dropped 4 bases, with 13 bases sitting between them. This CDR3 is built from 14 residues. CDR3 sequence (DNA): TGCGCCAGCAACCGGGACGGTGATAATGAAAAACTGTTTTTT. Translated, it gives CASNRDGDNEKLFF.

This chain links TRBV9 with TRBJ2-2; 8 bases fit TRBD2. V was clipped by 0 bases and J by 4 bases; unmatched bases: 5. This CDR3 contains 16 residues. CDR1 is SGDLS and CDR2 is YYNGEE in the germline V gene. CDR3 in DNA: TGTGCCAGCAGCGTAGCGGGGGGGCCAATCACCGGGGAGCTGTTTTTT. This translates into CASSVAGGPITGELFF.

The CDR3 spells CAWSHPGTENEKLFF. Written as DNA, the CDR3 is TGTGCCTGGTCCCACCCCGGGACTGAGAATGAAAAACTGTTTTTT. The chain carries TRBV30 and TRBJ1-4; a possible D gene is TRBD1 (5 bases). The CDR3 spans 15 residues. V shed 5 bases and J shed 5 bases, with 18 bases lying between them. Germline CDR1 GTSNPN, CDR2 SVGIG (reference sequence).

As regards this clone: At the DNA level, this CDR3 is encoded by other sequences in the same sample as well. This chain uses TRBV28 with TRBJ1-2; D might be TRBD1 (5 bases). The V gene's germline CDR1 is MDHEN and CDR2 SYDVKM. V was cut by 2 bases and J by 3 bases, with 7 bases left in between. The CDR3 length is 13 residues. This CDR3 is CASSLDRYYGYTF. The CDR3 DNA is TGTGCCAGCAGTTTAGACAGATACTATGGCTACACCTTC.